This record looks at one TCR beta chain sequence and its context. Original data processing: Amplifying reference gene primers gave estimates of nucleated cell counts. Some clones are missing from TCRdb's copy, which holds only in-frame ones; the method was immunoSEQ multiplex PCR. That table supplies the V and J calls and clone size; D and trimming were determined from the DNA. The sample consists of under 200,000 clones, roughly 83% of them appearing once. The sample belongs to a study of blood T cell repertoires in COVID-19. For the study at large: The study drew acute and convalescent COVID-19 samples from the United States, Italy and Spain. T cells, B-cell-depleted T cells, or PBMCs supplied cDNA or gDNA.

This CDR3 is 14 amino acids long. Trimming pared 3 bases from V and 5 bases from J, leaving 13 bases between. Germline V CDR1 and CDR2: MNHEY, SMNVEV (reference sequence). The chain employs TRBV27 and TRBJ2-5, with TRBD1 as a possible D gene (6 bases). The sequencing sample was made of peripheral blood. The TCR was taken from a human donor in a cohort sampled during active COVID-19. DNA for the CDR3: TGTGCCAGCAGTTTGGGCAGAGGGGGTGAGACCCAGTACTTC. Its translation is CASSLGRGGETQYF.